The clone carrying this T cell receptor (beta chain) was seen many times. Template-switch 5'RACE cDNA synthesis added a 10-nucleotide unique molecular identifier. TCRdb itself ran the 5' RACE reads through MiXCR, one entry per CDR3 protein. Among around 70,000 distinct CDR3 sequences listed, roughly 3.1% were seen once. Germline assignment: CDR1 SQVTM and CDR2 ANQGSEA. The length of the CDR3 is 13 residues. With 4 bases clipped from V and 13 bases from J, the junction kept 7 bases outside the gene matches. The data are from a study of neurological immune-mediated disorders. Sequencing was carried out using PBMCs. This receptor was obtained from a woman in her forties or fifties with multiple sclerosis. The chain links TRBV29-1 to TRBJ2-1, with TRBD2 matching over 13 bases. CDR3 loop: CSVAPRLAGGQFF. CDR3 coding DNA: TGCAGCGTTGCCCCAAGACTAGCGGGGGGACAGTTCTTC.